A selection of T cell receptor beta chains follows, all from one sample in a study of neoadjuvant anti-PD-1 for oral cavity cancer. Sequencing used immunoSEQ multiplex PCR; TCRdb keeps in-frame clones, though not all of them. The data hold 65,000 to 95,000 clones, with more than 80% observed a single time. The source was PBMCs, collected before nivolumab (anti-PD-1) treatment. These receptors were collected from a person aged 40 to 85 with oral cavity squamous cell carcinoma. Both conserved end residues are part of each CDR3. The order of the fields is J gene, V gene, D gene, clone size, CDR3 DNA, CDR3 protein. D genes are given only for firm matches. Expanded clones are given a class, and other clones once, few, many or no size at all.

>TRBJ2-3|TRBV2|NA|NA
TGTGCCAGCAGTTTTGAGGGCGGGTTCACAGATACGCAGTATTTT
CASSFEGGFTDTQYF
>TRBJ1-2|TRBV19|NA|NA
TGTGCCAGTAGCCCTAGGGAAGGTGGCTACACCTTC
CASSPREGGYTF
>TRBJ2-7|TRBV29-1|NA|NA
TGCAGCGTCTCAGGGGACGGGAGGTACGAGCAGTACTTC
CSVSGDGRYEQYF
>TRBJ2-3|TRBV11-2|NA|NA
TGTGCCAGCAGCTTAGTGAGCGCAAAAGATACGCAGTATTTT
CASSLVSAKDTQYF
>TRBJ2-7|TRBV11-3|NA|NA
TGTGCCAGCAGCCCCGGGGCCGGATACGAGCAGTACTTC
CASSPGAGYEQYF
>TRBJ2-1|TRBV19|TRBD2|NA
TGTGCCAGTAGTCGGAGCGGGGTTTACAATGAGCAGTTCTTC
CASSRSGVYNEQFF
>TRBJ2-6|TRBV7-3|NA|NA
TGTGCCAGCAGCTTAAACAGGGACTCCCTCTCTGGGGCCAACGTCCTGACTTTC
CASSLNRDSLSGANVLTF
>TRBJ1-1|TRBV27|TRBD1|NA
TGTGCCAGCGCCGGGACAGACAAGATGAACACTGAAGCTTTCTTT
CASAGTDKMNTEAFF
>TRBJ2-2|TRBV15|NA|NA
TGTGCCACCAGCAGAGAACCGAACACCGGGGAGCTGTTTTTT
CATSREPNTGELFF
>TRBJ2-1|TRBV30|NA|NA
TGTGCCTGGAAAAAACCCGAGGGGCGATGGAATGAGCAGTTCTTC
CAWKKPEGRWNEQFF
>TRBJ1-1|TRBV15|NA|NA
TGTGCCACCAGCAGAAACAAAAGGAACACTGAAGCTTTCTTT
CATSRNKRNTEAFF
>TRBJ1-2|TRBV29-1|NA|few
TGCAGCGTTGAAGATGAGGGAGAATCCTATGGCTACACCTTC
CSVEDEGESYGYTF
>TRBJ2-7|TRBV27|NA|NA
TGTGCCAGCAGTCCTTCGGAATACTACGAGCAGTACTTC
CASSPSEYYEQYF